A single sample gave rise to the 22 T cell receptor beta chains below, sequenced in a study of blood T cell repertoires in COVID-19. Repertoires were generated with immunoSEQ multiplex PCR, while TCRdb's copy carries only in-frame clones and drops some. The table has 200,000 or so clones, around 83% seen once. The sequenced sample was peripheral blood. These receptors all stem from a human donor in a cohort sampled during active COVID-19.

The CDR3 nucleotides read TGTGCCAGCAGCGTAAGGGGGTACACTGAAGCTTTCTTT. Amino acid sequence: CASSVRGYTEAFF. The genes are TRBV9 and TRBJ1-1, with a possible D match to TRBD1 (6 bases). This CDR3 is built from 13 residues. V was cut by 1 base and J by 3 bases, with 7 bases left in between. Germline-derived CDR1 and CDR2 are SGDLS and YYNGEE.

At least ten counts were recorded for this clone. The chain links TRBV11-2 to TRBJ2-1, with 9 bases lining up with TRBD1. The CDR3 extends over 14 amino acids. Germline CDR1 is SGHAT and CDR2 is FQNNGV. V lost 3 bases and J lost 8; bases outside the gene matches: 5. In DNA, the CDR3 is TGTGCCAGCAGCTTGGGACAGGGCTTCGATGAGCAGTTCTTC. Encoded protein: CASSLGQGFDEQFF.

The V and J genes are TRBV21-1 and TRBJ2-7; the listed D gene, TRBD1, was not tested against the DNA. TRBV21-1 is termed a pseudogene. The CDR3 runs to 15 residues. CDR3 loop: CASSSMTTGMVEQYF. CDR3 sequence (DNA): TGTGCCAGCAGCTCTATGACGACAGGGATGGTCGAGCAGTACTTC.

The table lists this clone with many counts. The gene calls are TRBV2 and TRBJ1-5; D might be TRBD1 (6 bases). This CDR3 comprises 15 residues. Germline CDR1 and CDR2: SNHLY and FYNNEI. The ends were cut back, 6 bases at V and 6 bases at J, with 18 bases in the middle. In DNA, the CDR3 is TGTGCCAGCAGGCCTACAGGGTTGGTTTCTCAGCCCCAGCATTTT. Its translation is CASRPTGLVSQPQHF.

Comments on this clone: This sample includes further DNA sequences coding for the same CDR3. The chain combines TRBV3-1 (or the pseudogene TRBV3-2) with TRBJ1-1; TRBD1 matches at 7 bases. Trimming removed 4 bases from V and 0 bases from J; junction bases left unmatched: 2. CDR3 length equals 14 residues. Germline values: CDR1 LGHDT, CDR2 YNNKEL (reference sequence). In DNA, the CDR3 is TGTGCCAGCAGCCCGACAGGGCTGAACACTGAAGCTTTCTTT. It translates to CASSPTGLNTEAFF.

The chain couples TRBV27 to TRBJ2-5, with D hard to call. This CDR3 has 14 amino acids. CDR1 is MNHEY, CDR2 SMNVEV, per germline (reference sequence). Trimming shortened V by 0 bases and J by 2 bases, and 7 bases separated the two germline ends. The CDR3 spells CASSLSFGQETQYF. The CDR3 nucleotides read TGTGCCAGCAGTTTATCCTTCGGTCAAGAGACCCAGTACTTC.

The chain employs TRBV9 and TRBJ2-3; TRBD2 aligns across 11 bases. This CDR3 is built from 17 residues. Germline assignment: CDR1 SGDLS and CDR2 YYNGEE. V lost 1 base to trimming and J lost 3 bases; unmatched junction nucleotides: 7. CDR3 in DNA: TGTGCCAGCAGCGTAACTAGCGGGAGTGAAGGAACAGATACGCAGTATTTT. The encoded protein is CASSVTSGSEGTDTQYF.

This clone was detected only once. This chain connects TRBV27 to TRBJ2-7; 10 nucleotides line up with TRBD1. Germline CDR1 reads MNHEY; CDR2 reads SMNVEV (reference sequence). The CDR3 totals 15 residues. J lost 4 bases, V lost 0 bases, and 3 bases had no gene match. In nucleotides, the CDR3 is TGTGCCAGCAGTTTATCGGGGACAGGGGCGTACGAGCAGTACTTC. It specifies CASSLSGTGAYEQYF.

CDR3 sequence reads: CASSQEEVRLAGTYEQYF. Here the CDR3 DNA reads TGTGCCAGCAGCCAAGAGGAAGTCAGGTTAGCGGGGACCTACGAGCAGTACTTC. V and J are TRBV3-1 (or the pseudogene TRBV3-2) and TRBJ2-7, with 8 bases matching TRBD2. This CDR3 has 18 amino acids. CDR1 and CDR2 from the germline V gene are LGHDT and YNNKEL (reference sequence). With V trimmed by 0 bases and J by 2 bases, 12 bases remained unmatched.

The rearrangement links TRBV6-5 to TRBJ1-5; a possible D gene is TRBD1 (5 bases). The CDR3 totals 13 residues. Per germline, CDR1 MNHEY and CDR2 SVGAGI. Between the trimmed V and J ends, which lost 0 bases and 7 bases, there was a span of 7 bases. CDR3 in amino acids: CASSYSEGQPQHF. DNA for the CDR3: TGTGCCAGCAGTTACTCGGAGGGGCAGCCCCAGCATTTT.

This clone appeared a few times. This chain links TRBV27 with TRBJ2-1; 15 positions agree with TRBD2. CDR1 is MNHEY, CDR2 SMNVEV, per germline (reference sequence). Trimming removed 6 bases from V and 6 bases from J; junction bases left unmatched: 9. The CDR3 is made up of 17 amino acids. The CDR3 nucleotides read TGTGCCAGCAGAGCTGAGGTGGGACTAGCGGGAGGCAATGAGCAGTTCTTC. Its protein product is CASRAEVGLAGGNEQFF.

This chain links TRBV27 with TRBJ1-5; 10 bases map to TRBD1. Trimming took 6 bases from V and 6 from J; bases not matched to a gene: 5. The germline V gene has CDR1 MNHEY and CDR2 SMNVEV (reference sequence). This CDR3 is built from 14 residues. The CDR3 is CASRTGGSGQPQHF. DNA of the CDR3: TGTGCCAGCAGGACAGGGGGCTCAGGTCAGCCCCAGCATTTT.

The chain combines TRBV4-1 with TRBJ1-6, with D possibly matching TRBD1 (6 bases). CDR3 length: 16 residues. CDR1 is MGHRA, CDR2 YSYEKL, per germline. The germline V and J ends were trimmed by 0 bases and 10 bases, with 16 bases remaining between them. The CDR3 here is CASSQDPAGVGSPLHF. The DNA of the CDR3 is TGCGCCAGCAGCCAAGACCCGGCAGGGGTAGGCTCACCCCTCCACTTT.

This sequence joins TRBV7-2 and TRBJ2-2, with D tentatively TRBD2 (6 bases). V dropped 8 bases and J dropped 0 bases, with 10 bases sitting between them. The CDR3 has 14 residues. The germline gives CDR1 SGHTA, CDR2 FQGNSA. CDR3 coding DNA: TGTGCCAGCTCCGGGACTCCGAACACCGGGGAGCTGTTTTTT. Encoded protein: CASSGTPNTGELFF.

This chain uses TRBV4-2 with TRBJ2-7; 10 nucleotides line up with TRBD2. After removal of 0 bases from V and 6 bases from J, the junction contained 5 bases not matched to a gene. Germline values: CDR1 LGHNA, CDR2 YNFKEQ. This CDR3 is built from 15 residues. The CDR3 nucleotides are TGTGCCAGCAGCCAAGAAGAACTAGCGGGATCCGAGCAGTACTTC. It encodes CASSQEELAGSEQYF.

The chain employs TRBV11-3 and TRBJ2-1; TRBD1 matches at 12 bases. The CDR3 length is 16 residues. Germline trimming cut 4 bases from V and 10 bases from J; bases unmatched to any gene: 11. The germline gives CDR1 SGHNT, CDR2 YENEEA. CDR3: CASSSTGTGGSEEQFF. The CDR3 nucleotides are TGTGCCAGCAGCTCTACCGGGACAGGGGGCTCAGAGGAGCAGTTCTTC.

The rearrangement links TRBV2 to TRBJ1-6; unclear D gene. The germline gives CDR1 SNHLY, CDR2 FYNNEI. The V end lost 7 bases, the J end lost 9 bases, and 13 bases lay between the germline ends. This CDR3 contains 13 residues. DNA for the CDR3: TGTGCCAGCATCATCGGAGGGAGTTCACCCCTCCACTTT. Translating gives CASIIGGSSPLHF.

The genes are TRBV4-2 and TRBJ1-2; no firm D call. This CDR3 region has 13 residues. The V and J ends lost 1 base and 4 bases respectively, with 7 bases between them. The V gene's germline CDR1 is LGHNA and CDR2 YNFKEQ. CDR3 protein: CASSQGGVYGYTF. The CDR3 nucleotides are TGTGCCAGCAGCCAAGGGGGAGTCTATGGCTACACCTTC.

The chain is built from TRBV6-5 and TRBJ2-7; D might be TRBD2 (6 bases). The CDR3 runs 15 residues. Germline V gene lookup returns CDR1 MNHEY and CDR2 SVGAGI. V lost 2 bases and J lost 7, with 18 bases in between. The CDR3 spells CASSYLTPFGGEQYF. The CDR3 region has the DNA TGTGCCAGCAGTTACCTCACTCCTTTTGGGGGGGAGCAGTACTTC.

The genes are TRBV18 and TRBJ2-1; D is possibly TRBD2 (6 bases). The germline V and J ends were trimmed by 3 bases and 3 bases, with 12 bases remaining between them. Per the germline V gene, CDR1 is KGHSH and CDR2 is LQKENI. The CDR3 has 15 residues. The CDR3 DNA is TGTGCCAGCTCACCCCGGGACGGGGGCTACAATGAGCAGTTCTTC. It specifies CASSPRDGGYNEQFF.

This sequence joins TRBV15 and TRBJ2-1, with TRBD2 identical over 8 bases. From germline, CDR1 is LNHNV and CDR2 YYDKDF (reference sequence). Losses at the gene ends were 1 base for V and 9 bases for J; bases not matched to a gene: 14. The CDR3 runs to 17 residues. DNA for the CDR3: TGTGCCACCAGCAGAGCTTTCCCCCTGGCGGGGGGCGTTGAGCAGTTCTTC. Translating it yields CATSRAFPLAGGVEQFF.

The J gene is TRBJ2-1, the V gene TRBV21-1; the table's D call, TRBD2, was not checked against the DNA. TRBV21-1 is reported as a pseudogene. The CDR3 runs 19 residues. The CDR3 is CASSKMEYTGRAEYNEQFF. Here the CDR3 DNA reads TGTGCCAGCAGCAAAATGGAATATACTGGCCGTGCGGAGTACAATGAGCAGTTCTTC.